One and the same sample provided the 17 T cell receptor beta chains below, sequenced in a study of early T cells in non-severe SARS-CoV-2 infection (dated by TCRdb to the early 2020s). Library preparation used 5' RACE. The sequencer listed for this sample is NextSeq 500. TCRdb's own reprocessing of the public reads used fastp at Q25 and MiXCR and kept productive beta chains. Each CDR3 protein appears once, grouped with its most common genes and DNA. This sample is represented by about 33,000 distinct CDR3 sequences; about 5% of them were singletons. The ten largest clones represent 13% to 15% of the sample. Sequencing input: whole blood. These receptors came from an adult who was a healthcare worker with PCR-confirmed SARS-CoV-2 infection or an uninfected control (not recorded which).

The V and J genes are TRBV23-1 and TRBJ1-1, with D possibly TRBD1 on 5 matching bases. TRBV23-1 is an open reading frame whose function is uncertain. Trimming shortened V by 8 bases and J by 11 bases, and 18 bases separated the two germline ends. There are 12 residues in the CDR3. The CDR3 region is CASPLTGGSAFF. CDR3 bases: TGCGCCAGCCCATTAACGGGGGGATCCGCTTTCTTT.

This clonotype was picked up a small number of times. The chain couples TRBV6-6 to TRBJ2-5, with TRBD2 matching 10 bases. Germline V gives CDR1 MNHNY, CDR2 SVGAGI (reference sequence). The CDR3 has 16 amino acids. The J segment lost 7 bases and the V segment lost 2 bases, leaving 10 bases of the junction unmatched. The CDR3 region has the DNA TGTGCCAGCAGTTACCCCTCTAGCGGGGGTGCAGGGACCCAGTACTTC. It codes for CASSYPSSGGAGTQYF.

V usage is TRBV7-9 and J usage is TRBJ1-6; D call uncertain. The CDR3 is made up of 12 amino acids. CDR1 and CDR2 from the germline V gene are SEHNR and FQNEAQ (reference sequence). Trimming stripped 3 bases from V and 8 bases from J, with 5 bases between. DNA of the CDR3: TGTGCCAGCAGCTTGGGGTATTCACCCCTCCACTTT. It is translated as CASSLGYSPLHF.

The chain combines TRBV29-1 with TRBJ1-1; D is undetermined. Trimming removed 2 bases from V and 0 bases from J, with 7 bases in between. This CDR3 has 13 amino acids. In germline, CDR1 is SQVTM, CDR2 ANQGSEA. CDR3 protein: CSVERVMNTEAFF. The CDR3 DNA reads as TGCAGCGTTGAAAGGGTCATGAACACTGAAGCTTTCTTT.

This clonotype has at least ten counts. The V call is TRBV27, the J call TRBJ2-2, with D perhaps TRBD1 or TRBD2 (5 bases each). The V end was cut by 8 bases, the J end by 0 bases, with 19 bases between. The germline CDR1 and CDR2 sequences are MNHEY and SMNVEV (reference sequence). The CDR3 runs to 17 residues. The CDR3 DNA sequence: TGTGCCAGCTCCAACGGGGCAGCACTCCCGAACACCGGGGAGCTGTTTTTT. Protein: CASSNGAALPNTGELFF.

This chain uses TRBV12-3 or TRBV12-4 with TRBJ1-1; D is unclear. This CDR3 comprises 14 residues. The V and J ends lost 0 bases and 8 bases respectively, with 13 bases between them. The CDR3 DNA is TGTGCCAGCAGTTTAGCGGTACGGGGAGGAGAAGCTTTCTTT. Its translation is CASSLAVRGGEAFF.

V usage is TRBV7-8 and J usage is TRBJ1-4; D gene unclear. The CDR3 is made up of 16 amino acids. Germline CDR1 is SGHVS and CDR2 is FQNEAQ. The V end was cut by 5 bases, the J end by 2 bases, with 15 bases between. The CDR3 DNA is TGTGCCAGCAGCCCGAGGGCGGGTGCGACTAATGAAAAACTGTTTTTT. Residues: CASSPRAGATNEKLFF.

This clonotype was detected ten times or more. The CDR3 bases are TGTGCCAGCAGCTTAGAGGCTTTCGGGGAGCAGTACTTC. Protein product: CASSLEAFGEQYF. The chain links TRBV7-2 to TRBJ2-7, with no clear D. This CDR3 contains 13 residues. Between the trimmed V and J ends, which lost 1 base and 7 bases, there was a span of 11 bases. Per germline, CDR1 SGHTA and CDR2 FQGNSA.

This clonotype was observed many times. The rearrangement uses TRBV11-2 and TRBJ2-5; 7 bases fit TRBD2. This CDR3 is 14 amino acids long. Looked up from germline, CDR1 is SGHAT and CDR2 is FQNNGV. The junction had 0 bases not matched to a gene; V was cut back by 0 bases and J by 2 bases. CDR3 bases: TGTGCCAGCAGCTTAGACGGGGGGCAAGAGACCCAGTACTTC. Translation: CASSLDGGQETQYF.

This clonotype was seen many times. The chain employs TRBV11-2 and TRBJ2-3; 11 bases map to TRBD2. Trimming took 3 bases from V and 3 from J; bases not matched to a gene: 5. This CDR3 comprises 16 residues. CDR1 and CDR2 (germline): SGHAT, FQNNGV. CDR3 region: CASSFSGGAGTDTQYF. The DNA for the CDR3 is TGTGCCAGCAGCTTTAGCGGGGGGGCCGGTACAGATACGCAGTATTTT.

This clonotype was detected ten times or more. The rearrangement links TRBV20-1 to TRBJ1-6; D gene unclear. This CDR3 region has 14 residues. Germline-derived CDR1 and CDR2 are DFQATT and SNEGSKA (reference sequence). V was clipped by 3 bases and J by 8 bases, with 14 bases between them. The CDR3 is CSASHSDWDSPLHF. DNA for the CDR3: TGCAGTGCTAGCCACTCGGATTGGGATTCACCCCTCCACTTT.

The chain carries TRBV4-1 and TRBJ1-5, with D hard to call. V was clipped by 0 bases and J by 11 bases, with 14 bases between them. The CDR3 totals 14 residues. Germline V gives CDR1 MGHRA, CDR2 YSYEKL. The CDR3 DNA follows: TGCGCCAGCAGCCAAGATAGGGATGGATGGACCCAGCATTTT. Encoded protein: CASSQDRDGWTQHF.

This clonotype was seen only a few times. The chain carries TRBV6-5 and TRBJ1-4; 9 bases agree with TRBD1. V lost 0 bases and J lost 8; bases outside the gene matches: 19. The CDR3 runs to 20 residues. Germline V gene sequence: CDR1 MNHEY, CDR2 SVGAGI. The CDR3 loop is CASSYSREGQGSGPVEKLFF. As DNA, the CDR3 is TGTGCCAGCAGTTACTCCCGGGAGGGACAGGGTTCGGGGCCGGTCGAAAAACTGTTTTTT.

Ten or more counts support this clonotype. The rearrangement uses TRBV4-1 and TRBJ1-3; no firm D call. CDR3 size: 17 residues. Trimming removed 1 base from V and 0 bases from J, with 13 bases in between. CDR1 and CDR2 from the germline V gene are MGHRA and YSYEKL. This chain's CDR3 is CASSQVDLVFSGNTIYF. The CDR3, as DNA: TGCGCCAGCAGCCAAGTGGATTTGGTATTCTCTGGAAACACCATATATTTT.

This clonotype has at least ten counts. The V call is TRBV4-3, the J call TRBJ1-1; D not resolved. This CDR3 comprises 16 residues. V shed 0 bases and J shed 10 bases, with 21 bases lying between them. Germline values: CDR1 LGHNA, CDR2 YSLEER. CDR3 protein: CASSQEGGGYGQRAFF. CDR3 nucleotide sequence: TGCGCCAGCAGCCAAGAAGGTGGAGGCTACGGGCAACGAGCTTTCTTT.

The V gene is TRBV18, the J gene TRBJ2-5; D is unclear. The V gene lost 2 bases and the J gene lost 2 bases, with 3 bases spanning the gap. Germline lookup yields CDR1 KGHSH and CDR2 LQKENI. The CDR3 is 12 amino acids. The CDR3 region is CASSPGQETQYF. DNA of the CDR3: TGTGCCAGCTCACCAGGGCAAGAGACCCAGTACTTC.

This clonotype has at least ten counts. The rearrangement links TRBV7-9 to TRBJ2-7; 7 bases map to TRBD1. The CDR3 totals 14 residues. V was clipped by 0 bases and J by 5 bases; unmatched bases: 4. Germline values: CDR1 SEHNR, CDR2 FQNEAQ (reference sequence). This CDR3 reads CASSLAQGTNEQYF. The DNA of the CDR3 is TGTGCCAGCAGCTTAGCACAGGGGACGAACGAGCAGTACTTC. Filled out from reference TRBV7-9 and TRBJ2-7, the complete variable domain reads DTGVSQNPRHKITKRGQNVTFRCDPISEHNRLYWYRQTLGQGPEFLTYFQNEAQLEKSRLLSDRFSAERPKGSFSTLEIQRTEQGDSAMYLCASSLAQGTNEQYFGPGTRLTVT.